This T cell receptor beta chain is from a study of blood T cell repertoires in COVID-19. This CDR3 contains 14 residues. V dropped 0 bases and J dropped 8 bases, with 9 bases sitting between them. Germline V gene sequence: CDR1 SGDLS, CDR2 YYNGEE. Clones were read by immunoSEQ multiplex PCR, and TCRdb kept only the in-frame ones, dropping some. Here the sample spans 270,000 or so clones, around 89% being singletons. This sequence originates from a man between 40 and 49 years old with acute or convalescent COVID-19. The V gene is TRBV9, the J gene TRBJ1-6; D call uncertain. Sequencing was carried out using peripheral blood. This CDR3 is CASSVESADSPLHF. As DNA, the CDR3 is TGTGCCAGCAGCGTAGAGTCTGCGGATTCACCCCTCCACTTT.